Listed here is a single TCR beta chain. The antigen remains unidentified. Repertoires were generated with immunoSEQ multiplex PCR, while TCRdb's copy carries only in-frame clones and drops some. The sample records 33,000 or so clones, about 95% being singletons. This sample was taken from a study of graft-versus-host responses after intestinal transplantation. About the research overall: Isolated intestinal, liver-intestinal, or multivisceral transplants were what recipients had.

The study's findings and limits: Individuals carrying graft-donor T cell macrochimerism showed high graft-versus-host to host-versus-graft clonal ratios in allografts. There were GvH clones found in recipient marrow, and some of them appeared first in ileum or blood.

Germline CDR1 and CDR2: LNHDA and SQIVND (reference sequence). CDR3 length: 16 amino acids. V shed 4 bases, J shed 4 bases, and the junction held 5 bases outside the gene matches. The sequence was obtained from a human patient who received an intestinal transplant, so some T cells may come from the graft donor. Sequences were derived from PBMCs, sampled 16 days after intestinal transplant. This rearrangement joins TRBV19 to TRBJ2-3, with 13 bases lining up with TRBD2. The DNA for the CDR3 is TGTGCCAGTAGTACCCGACTAGCGGGAGGCGCAGATACGCAGTATTTT. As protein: CASSTRLAGGADTQYF.